The T cell receptor beta chain under discussion was sequenced for a study of shared clonotypes between healthy human individuals (TCRdb year 2020). About the full investigation: Three men and a couple of women, aged 18 to 49 years, made up the cohort. Each donor's leukapheresis produced roughly between about 0.85 and 10 billion PBMCs. For each donor, CD4 naive and CD4 memory were each given three plates, CD8 naive was given two plates, and CD8 memory was given one plate. To increase sequencing depth and limit assay-specific biases, different laboratories used diverse techniques to prepare libraries and sequence TCR repertoires. To estimate repertoire size and how much clonotype sharing occurs between individuals, the study deeply sequenced the blood TCR repertoires of five healthy adults.

Broad study findings and their caveats: Estimated clonotype richness was generally larger for naive than for memory subsets. Because the study included a small number of donors, the genetic and exposure-history diversity represented was limited. Rarefaction of sorted-subset datasets indicated incomplete sequencing despite the large sequencing depth. Sampling was limited to blood, and TCR repertoires in tissue likely differ from TCR repertoires in blood. Pairwise subsampling indicated that sequencing depth was expected to affect the degree of clonotype sharing among donors. Compared with non-shared clonotypes, the clonotypes found in all four sorted-subset donors had higher generation probabilities. Around 5% of naive CD4, roughly 3.5% of naive CD8, roughly 2.5% of memory CD4, and about 0.4% of memory CD8 clonotypes were shared across several donors.

The germline V and J ends show losses of 5 bases and 5 bases respectively, and no gene match explains 13 bases of the junction. From the cysteine through the phenylalanine, the CDR3 covers 16 amino acids. Of all the DNA, just the CDR3 is kept, 48 bases in frame from base 1. Reading the germline V gene (reference sequence) gives CDR1 GTSNPN and CDR2 SVGIG. Using the deep immunoSEQ assay, TCR CDR3 regions were amplified from genomic DNA by multiplex PCR. Extracted genomic DNA from each cell subset was spread evenly across all wells of several immunoSEQ 96-well plates, with each plate serving as a replicate. For sorted subsets, each replicate PCR was loaded with approximately 0.2 ug genomic DNA, equivalent to some 31,000 T cell genomes. The purified libraries were quantified using a Qubit 3.0 fluorometer, sized with a Bioanalyzer 2100, and then quantified again using the KAPA Library Quantification kit. A separate single-read 150-cycle Illumina NextSeq 550 flow cell was used to sequence each immunoSEQ 96-well plate. In the authors' own workflow: Because the immunoSEQ output held only junctional sequences and lacked quality scores, the filtering could not match the filtering applied to full-length reads. To assign V/J genes and CDR3, sequences were annotated using PyIR, a Python wrapper for IgBLAST v1.9, with IMGT germline references. Reads with weak V/J assignments (E-value above 1e-6), missing CDR3, stop codons, out-of-frame junctions, or ambiguous translated residues were removed. V3J clonotypes were defined as sequences sharing an identical inferred V gene, J gene, and CDR3 amino acid sequence. The percentage overlap between two repertoires was calculated by dividing the number of shared unique clonotypes by the size of the smaller repertoire. Richness of each repertoire was evaluated using RTK rarefaction, the Chao1 estimator, and Recon v2.1 estimates of unobserved clonotypes. Generation probabilities for all TCRbeta clonotypes obtained by the gDNA method from a handful of donors were computed using OLGA. TCRdb carries this immuneACCESS record with in-frame sequences only. Its versions omit some clonotypes, under half of them owing to an unresolved V gene in the studies checked, with the rest unexplained. Clone size and V and J calls were adopted from that table, with D and trimming inferred from the DNA. In all, the sample holds almost 750,000 clones, and 72% of those were seen once. Clones ranked in the top ten supply 1.8% of the sample.

Donors were healthy HIV-negative adults with no recently reported acute infections or vaccinations. Every donor was a Caucasian adult residing in Nashville, Tennessee, USA. CD4+ T cells were enriched through magnetic negative selection, after which naive cells were positively selected on CD45RA and the remaining negative fraction served as the memory subset. Blood was collected by leukapheresis, and PBMCs were isolated by Ficoll-Histopaque density gradient centrifugation and then cryopreserved in liquid nitrogen vapor phase. Purity and quantity of every magnetically sorted T cell population were checked by analytical flow cytometry. Genomic DNA was isolated from every sorted fraction and measured by UV absorbance on a Nanodrop 2000c. In regard to this clone: Its target antigen remains unknown. No base qualities exist here, and no much larger clone lies one base off it.

The V and J genes are TRBV30 and TRBJ1-3; TRBD1 agrees with 9 junctional bases. The receptor was derived from a woman younger than 45 in good health. Sample: memory CD4+ T cells sorted from blood. This sample's cell subset or site label indicates: CD45RA-negative fraction. The CDR3 corresponds to CAWHSTGTGYRNTIYF. The sequenced DNA: TGTGCCTGGCACAGTACCGGGACAGGGTACCGAAACACCATATATTTT.